This is a list of T cell receptor beta chains from one sample in a study of a mutant IDH1 vaccine in newly diagnosed glioma. The data were produced by immunoSEQ multiplex PCR, yet TCRdb's version contains in-frame clones alone and is incomplete. The profile shows about 36,000 clones, 75% of them singletons. The antigens these receptors bind are not known. Sequencing was performed on PBMCs, taken from a glioma patient whose treatment included an IDH1 peptide vaccine. Receptor source: a man aged 35 to 55 with glioma. Both conserved end residues are part of each CDR3. D genes are given only for firm matches. Not all rows give a size; the values are once, few, many and, for expanded clones, a class.

v_call,d_call,j_call,clone_size,cdr3_aa,cdr3_nt
TRBV19,TRBD2,TRBJ2-3,.,CASRSSGRPTDTQYF,TGTGCCAGCCGTTCTAGCGGGAGGCCCACAGATACGCAGTATTTT
TRBV11-2,.,TRBJ2-2,.,CASSPNRGGTGELFF,TGTGCCAGCAGCCCGAACAGGGGAGGAACCGGGGAGCTGTTTTTT
TRBV29-1,.,TRBJ2-7,.,CSAVMRGEQYF,TGCAGCGCCGTAATGAGAGGCGAGCAGTACTTC
TRBV5-8,TRBD1,TRBJ2-5,.,CASSPGQGSRQETQYF,TGTGCCAGCAGCCCTGGACAGGGATCGAGGCAAGAGACCCAGTACTTC
TRBV30,TRBD1,TRBJ1-4,few,CAWSTGDEKLFF,TGTGCCTGGAGTACAGGGGATGAAAAACTGTTTTTT
TRBV4-3,.,TRBJ2-5,.,CASSQEASWETQYF,TGCGCCAGCAGCCAAGAGGCCTCTTGGGAGACCCAGTACTTC
TRBV5-4,.,TRBJ2-4,.,CASSLSFLGGRRDIQYF,TGTGCCAGCAGCTTGTCTTTTCTGGGGGGCCGACGGGACATTCAGTACTTC
TRBV13,.,TRBJ1-1,few,CASSPQGRSAEAFF,TGTGCCAGCAGCCCCCAGGGTAGAAGCGCTGAAGCTTTCTTT
TRBV6-1,.,TRBJ2-4,.,CASSENILAKNIQYF,TGTGCCAGCAGTGAAAACATCCTAGCCAAAAACATTCAGTACTTC
TRBV6-1,.,TRBJ2-3,few,CASRLMGTSTDTQYF,TGTGCCAGCAGACTAATGGGGACCAGCACAGATACGCAGTATTTT
TRBV2,.,TRBJ1-1,few,CASSEWTEAFF,TGTGCCAGCAGTGAATGGACTGAAGCTTTCTTT
TRBV9,.,TRBJ2-3,.,CASSVADYRSSTDTQYF,TGTGCCAGCAGCGTAGCGGACTACCGATCTAGCACAGATACGCAGTATTTT
TRBV6-6,.,TRBJ1-1,.,CASSYETANTEAFF,TGTGCCAGCAGTTACGAGACAGCCAACACTGAAGCTTTCTTT
TRBV10-3,TRBD2,TRBJ2-3,.,CAIGESSGSTDTQYF,TGTGCCATCGGTGAGTCTAGCGGGAGCACAGATACGCAGTATTTT
TRBV29-1,.,TRBJ1-3,.,CSVEKDSGNTIYF,TGCAGCGTTGAGAAAGACTCTGGAAACACCATATATTTT
TRBV6-5,TRBD1,TRBJ1-1,.,CASRLTGPTEAFF,TGTGCCAGCAGATTGACAGGGCCCACTGAAGCTTTCTTT
TRBV7-2,.,TRBJ1-1,.,CASSPGGGIRGATEAFF,TGTGCCAGCAGCCCCGGAGGGGGGATCCGGGGGGCCACTGAAGCTTTCTTT
TRBV5-6,.,TRBJ1-2,once,CASSDGQTYGYTF,TGTGCCAGCAGTGACGGACAGACCTATGGCTACACCTTC
TRBV6-7,TRBD1,TRBJ1-5,.,CLGRDRAYSNQPQHF,TGCTTAGGCCGGGACAGGGCCTATAGCAATCAGCCCCAGCATTTT
TRBV30,TRBD2,TRBJ2-2,.,CAWRWRGNSGRGNTGELFF,TGTGCCTGGAGATGGAGAGGAAATAGCGGGAGGGGGAACACCGGGGAGCTGTTTTTT
TRBV7-9,.,TRBJ2-3,once,CASISPRDTQYF,TGTGCCAGCATTTCACCCAGGGATACGCAGTATTTT
TRBV4-3,TRBD1,TRBJ2-2,.,CASSQPPGQANPNTGELFF,TGCGCCAGCAGCCAACCTCCGGGACAGGCGAACCCGAACACCGGGGAGCTGTTTTTT
TRBV11-3,TRBD2,TRBJ2-1,.,CASSLHAGGPSMVPVEQFF,TGTGCCAGCAGCTTACACGCGGGAGGGCCATCGATGGTCCCGGTTGAGCAGTTCTTC
TRBV6-5,.,TRBJ2-6,.,CASHFPGANVLTF,TGTGCCAGCCACTTTCCCGGGGCCAACGTCCTGACTTTC
TRBV18,.,TRBJ2-1,.,CASSPGQRPGGEQFF,TGTGCCAGCTCACCAGGGCAGCGCCCGGGTGGTGAGCAGTTCTTC
TRBV29-1,TRBD1,TRBJ2-1,.,CSVEQTGSYNEQFF,TGCAGCGTTGAACAGACAGGGTCCTACAATGAGCAGTTCTTC
TRBV11-2,.,TRBJ2-1,.,CASSSQGGYNEQFF,TGTGCCAGCAGCTCGCAAGGGGGCTACAATGAGCAGTTCTTC
TRBV2,TRBD2,TRBJ2-3,.,CASSRLAPSTDTQYF,TGTGCCAGCAGTAGACTAGCCCCTAGCACAGATACGCAGTATTTT
TRBV18,.,TRBJ2-7,.,CASSPARYEQYF,TGTGCCAGCTCACCTGCTCGGTACGAGCAGTACTTC
TRBV7-8,TRBD2,TRBJ2-2,.,CASIETSANTGELFF,TGTGCCAGCATCGAAACTAGCGCAAACACCGGGGAGCTGTTTTTT
TRBV29-1,.,TRBJ2-3,.,CSSGGYSGTDTQYF,TGCAGCTCTGGGGGGTACTCGGGCACAGATACGCAGTATTTT
TRBV6-5,.,TRBJ2-2,.,CASSYGANGELFF,TGTGCCAGCAGTTACGGCGCAAACGGGGAGCTGTTTTTT
TRBV29-1,TRBD1,TRBJ1-1,.,CSVGQGAGTEAFF,TGCAGCGTTGGACAGGGGGCCGGGACTGAAGCTTTCTTT
TRBV5-4,TRBD1,TRBJ1-1,few,CASSPGQMNTEAFF,TGTGCCAGCAGCCCGGGACAGATGAACACTGAAGCTTTCTTT
TRBV7-9,.,TRBJ1-1,once,CASSQDDFQTEAFF,TGTGCCAGCAGTCAGGATGACTTTCAGACTGAAGCTTTCTTT
TRBV6-1,.,TRBJ1-2,.,CASSEAEAGGGYTF,TGTGCCAGCAGTGAAGCGGAGGCTGGTGGCGGCTACACCTTC
TRBV30,.,TRBJ1-6,once,CAWNFGGGSPLHF,TGTGCCTGGAATTTTGGAGGGGGTTCACCCCTCCACTTT
TRBV7-9,.,TRBJ1-4,.,CASSLVGQFLFF,TGTGCCAGCAGCTTAGTCGGACAGTTTCTGTTTTTT
TRBV2,TRBD1,TRBJ1-1,.,CASSPRGQLTEAFF,TGTGCCAGCAGCCCCAGGGGGCAGTTGACTGAAGCTTTCTTT
TRBV7-9,.,TRBJ1-1,.,CASVRLDTEAFF,TGTGCCAGCGTCAGGTTGGACACTGAAGCTTTCTTT
TRBV2,.,TRBJ1-4,few,CASSDLAAREKLFF,TGTGCCAGCAGTGATTTGGCCGCTCGTGAAAAACTGTTTTTT
TRBV9,.,TRBJ2-1,few,CASSVARGAGEQFF,TGTGCCAGCAGCGTAGCTCGAGGAGCGGGTGAGCAGTTCTTC
TRBV2,TRBD2,TRBJ2-1,.,CASRSTSGRDNEQFF,TGTGCCAGCAGGTCGACTAGCGGGAGAGACAATGAGCAGTTCTTC
TRBV7-2,.,TRBJ1-1,.,CASSLLGGREGAFF,TGTGCCAGCAGCTTGCTTGGAGGGAGGGAAGGAGCTTTCTTT
TRBV19,.,TRBJ2-5,.,CASSQGWRGDETQYF,TGTGCCAGTAGTCAAGGGTGGAGGGGCGACGAGACCCAGTACTTC
TRBV5-6,.,TRBJ2-6,.,CASARAQSRANVLTF,TGTGCCAGCGCACGGGCACAAAGTCGGGCCAACGTCCTGACTTTC
TRBV5-1,TRBD2,TRBJ2-7,.,CASSFASTSGDPYEQYF,TGCGCCAGCAGCTTCGCCTCGACTAGCGGGGATCCCTACGAGCAGTACTTC
TRBV5-4,.,TRBJ2-3,.,CASSLQGGSTDTQYF,TGTGCCAGCAGCTTGCAGGGGGGTTCCACAGATACGCAGTATTTT
TRBV18,.,TRBJ2-1,.,CASRSGSRGNEQFF,TGTGCCAGCCGAAGCGGAAGCCGCGGTAATGAGCAGTTCTTC
TRBV7-9,TRBD2,TRBJ2-5,.,CASSLASRGSTETQYF,TGTGCCAGCAGCCTTGCTTCACGCGGGAGCACAGAGACCCAGTACTTC
TRBV5-8,.,TRBJ1-1,.,CASSLVGAPNTEAFF,TGTGCCAGCAGCTTGGTCGGGGCACCGAACACTGAAGCTTTCTTT
TRBV29-1,.,TRBJ1-1,.,CSVEEGSPGGEAFF,TGCAGCGTTGAAGAGGGGTCACCGGGAGGTGAAGCTTTCTTT
TRBV10-2,.,TRBJ2-7,.,CASIPGLLISYEQYF,TGCGCCAGCATCCCAGGGCTTCTTATTTCCTACGAGCAGTACTTC
TRBV5-4,TRBD1,TRBJ1-2,.,CASSFVTGSSGYTF,TGTGCCAGCAGCTTCGTGACAGGGTCAAGTGGCTACACCTTC